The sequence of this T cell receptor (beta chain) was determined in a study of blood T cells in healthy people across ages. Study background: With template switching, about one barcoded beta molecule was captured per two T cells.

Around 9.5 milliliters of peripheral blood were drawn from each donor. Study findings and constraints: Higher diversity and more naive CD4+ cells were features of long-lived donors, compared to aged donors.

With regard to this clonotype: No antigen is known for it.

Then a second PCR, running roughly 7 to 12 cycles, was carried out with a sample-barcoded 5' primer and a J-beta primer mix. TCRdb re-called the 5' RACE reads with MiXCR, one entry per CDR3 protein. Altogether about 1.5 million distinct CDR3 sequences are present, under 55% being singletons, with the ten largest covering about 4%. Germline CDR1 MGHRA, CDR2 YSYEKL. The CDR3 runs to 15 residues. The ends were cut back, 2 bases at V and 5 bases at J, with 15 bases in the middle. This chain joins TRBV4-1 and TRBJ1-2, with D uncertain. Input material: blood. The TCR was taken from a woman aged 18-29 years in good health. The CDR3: CASSQLDGPGYGYTF. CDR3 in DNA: TGCGCCAGCAGCCAATTAGACGGCCCGGGTTATGGCTACACCTTC.